This entry is about one TCR beta chain. In the original workflow: Scientists estimated how many nucleated cells there were by amplifying reference gene primers. The method was immunoSEQ multiplex PCR; TCRdb's version includes in-frame clones alone and lacks a portion of them. V and J calls and clone size follow that table, whereas D and trimming were derived from the DNA. This table has some 320,000 clones, less than 85% appearing once. The data belong to a study of blood T cell repertoires in COVID-19. Participants reported their clinical history, and cohort assignment relied on those reports. Contact with a PCR-confirmed or clinician-diagnosed COVID-19 case occurred within 2 weeks of entry. The CDR3 consists of 13 residues. The germline gives CDR1 MDHEN, CDR2 SYDVKM. V trimming: 8 bases; J trimming: 2 bases; junction bases outside the gene matches: 4.

The TCR was taken from a woman younger than 45 who had been exposed to COVID-19. The sample consisted of PBMCs or T cells enriched from blood (not recorded which). The chain is built from TRBV28 and TRBJ2-5; TRBD1 aligns across 8 bases. The DNA for the CDR3 is TGTGCCAGCGGCACAGGGGGACAAGAGACCCAGTACTTC. It translates to CASGTGGQETQYF.